The entry below gives a single TCR beta chain sequence along with its context. This clonotype appeared a few times. It has no known antigen specificity. The sample holds no much larger clone one base away, and base qualities are not on file. The sample originates from a study of T-cell memory formation after mild COVID-19 (dated by TCRdb to the early 2020s). A note on the overall study: TCR sequence clusters from the two donors were largely donor specific. In two donors, T-cell clones that expanded and contracted after mild COVID-19 were tracked by sequencing TCRalpha and TCRbeta repertoires over time. Two young, previously healthy adult volunteers, one female and one male, were included in the cohort. Points the paper makes about the study in general: The study included only a couple of mild cases, and larger cohorts that include severe cases with pre-infection samples were judged to be necessary. Contracting CD4+ clones appeared mostly in the CM and EM memory subsets, whereas CD8+ clones were enriched in EMRA. SARS-CoV-2 specificity of the second-wave clones peaking on day 37 was not confirmed. Some responding clones were detected in pre-infection memory, which suggested that pre-existing cross-reactive memory T cells had joined the SARS-CoV-2 response. From day 15 to 85, contracting clones showed balanced CD4/CD8 phenotypes, whereas a second wave of clones that expanded from day 15 to 37 leaned towards CD4+.

Ficoll-Paque density gradient centrifugation was used to isolate PBMCs. The CDR3 runs 16 residues from the cysteine to the phenylalanine. Only the CDR3 DNA is retained, 48 bases long and in frame from the first base. V is shortened by 3 bases, J by 5 bases, and the region joining them spans 16 bases. From the germline V gene, CDR1 is KGHDR and CDR2 is SFDVKD. For sequencing, an Illumina NovaSeq 6000 was employed. cDNA libraries for TCRalpha and TCRbeta were prepared by 5'RACE using constant-segment primers, with sample barcodes and unique molecular identifiers added. Trizol reagent was used to extract RNA from every sample. Library amplification was performed in two PCR steps, and a second sample barcode and Illumina TruSeq adapters were introduced in the second step. Sequencing of libraries was performed on an Illumina NovaSeq with 2 x 150 bp paired-end reads. From the authors' description of their analysis: Reads were demultiplexed and collapsed into UMI-guided consensus sequences with migec v1.2.7. With mixcr v2.1.11, UMI consensuses were aligned to TRA and TRB V and J templates and assembled into clonotypes. A clonotype was counted as expanded or contracted only if both edgeR and NoisET called the change significant, with noise models trained on biological replicates. For edgeR calls, the thresholds were a false discovery rate-adjusted p below 0.01 and a log2 fold-change of 1. As an exploratory analysis of dynamics, max-normalized trajectories of the 1000 most abundant clonotypes were examined with PCA combined with hierarchical clustering. Separately sequenced CD4+ and CD8+ repertoires were used to assign the CD4 or CD8 phenotype of responding clones. TCRdb redid the processing of the public reads, applying fastp at Q25 and MiXCR, and retained in-frame beta chains. For every CDR3 protein sequence, its rows merge into one entry that carries the most common genes and DNA. The V and J calls were not made by the authors but by TCRdb's processing. The sample has some 300,000 distinct CDR3 sequences on record, around 20% of them singletons. Jointly, the top ten make up around 23% of the sample.

The sequencing input was PBMCs or a T cell subset sorted from them (not recorded which). The sequence was collected from a man aged 18-30 years who had mild COVID-19 (a few samples of this study predate the infection). The sample titles of this study are shuffled in the database, so cell type and time point are left out; the donor was told from shared clones. Recombination joined TRBV24-1 with TRBJ2-1; perhaps TRBD1 is the D gene, with 6 bases matching. For the CDR3, the sequence is CATSDPTSTGDNEQFF. The sequence in DNA is TGTGCCACCAGTGATCCCACCTCGACAGGTGACAATGAGCAGTTCTTC.